This TCR beta chain was sequenced during a study of cytomegalovirus exposure and HLA in healthy donors. Whole-study findings and limits: Earlier analysis found most TCR beta V segments productive about 87% or about 30% of the time.

In the case of this clone: Its target is unknown.

The PCR employed 60 Vbeta primers together with 13 Jbeta primers. Only in-frame clones appear in the TCRdb table, and some are missing; sequencing was by immunoSEQ multiplex PCR. The profile shows nearly 300,000 clones, about nine tenths of them singletons. The germline V gene encodes CDR1 SGHAT and CDR2 FQDESV (reference sequence). This CDR3 has 15 residues. Trimming removed 1 base from V and 3 bases from J, with 13 bases in between. The sequence derives from a man in his forties in good health and CMV-seropositive. The chain recombines TRBV11-1 with TRBJ2-7; D is possibly TRBD1 (5 bases). Sequencing used PBMCs. In DNA form, the CDR3 reads TGTGCCAGCAGCTTAGGACAGCCGGATATCTACGAGCAGTACTTC. Its translation is CASSLGQPDIYEQYF.